Shown below are 23 T cell receptor beta chains from a single sample sequenced in a study of post-analysis software for immune sequencing data. Study conclusions and caveats: A handful of TRBV segments were significantly more frequent in patients than in controls. TRBV5-6, TRBV5-1 and TRBV20-1 were among these segments.

Included in the TCR beta cDNA libraries were unique molecular identifiers. Each CDR3 protein is one row after TCRdb ran MiXCR on the PCR reads. The table lists approximately 730,000 distinct CDR3 sequences, roughly 46% of them singletons. For these receptors, no antigen is known. The sequenced material came from blood. These receptors originate from a girl aged 10 to 17 with multiple sclerosis.

This clonotype was seen a few times. The V call is TRBV30, the J call TRBJ2-7, with D unclear. The CDR3 covers 12 residues. The germline gives CDR1 GTSNPN, CDR2 SVGIG (reference sequence). The V gene lost 5 bases and the J gene lost 4 bases, with 12 bases spanning the gap. CDR3 sequence reads: CAWGKGGYEQYF. CDR3 DNA: TGTGCCTGGGGTAAGGGCGGTTACGAGCAGTACTTC.

The chain has TRBV4-3 and TRBJ2-7; a weak D match, TRBD2 (5 bases). Trimming cost V 1 base and J 6 bases, with 10 bases left between them. Germline assignment: CDR1 LGHNA and CDR2 YSLEER. The CDR3 sequence is 13 residues long. This CDR3 is CASSQGEFLEQYF. The DNA for the CDR3 is TGCGCCAGCAGCCAAGGGGAGTTCCTCGAGCAGTACTTC.

This clonotype was observed once. The chain recombines TRBV10-1 with TRBJ2-3, with TRBD1 matching 7 bases. V trimming: 6 bases; J trimming: 6 bases; junction bases outside the gene matches: 9. Germline V gene lookup returns CDR1 WNHNN and CDR2 SYGVQD (reference sequence). This CDR3 spans 14 amino acids. The CDR3 nucleotides read TGCGCCAGCAGCGGGGACAGTCGTGGCGATACGCAGTATTTT. Its translation is CASSGDSRGDTQYF.

This clonotype was detected once. The rearrangement links TRBV15 to TRBJ2-1; D gene uncertain. The CDR3 has 14 residues. Looked up from germline, CDR1 is LNHNV and CDR2 is YYDKDF (reference sequence). The germline V and J ends were trimmed by 0 bases and 11 bases, with 14 bases remaining between them. In DNA form, the CDR3 reads TGTGCCACCAGCAGAGATCCAAGGGTAGGTAAGCAGTTCTTC. Translating gives CATSRDPRVGKQFF.

CDR3 sequence reads: CASSPIGRDRGDSEQFF. The CDR3 bases are TGCGCCAGCAGCCCTATCGGTAGGGACAGGGGGGATAGTGAGCAGTTCTTC. The chain employs TRBV5-1 and TRBJ2-1; TRBD1 matches 11 bases. The V gene's germline CDR1 is SGHRS and CDR2 YFSETQ. The ends lost 4 bases at V and 9 bases at J; junction bases unmatched: 15. This CDR3 has 17 residues.

This clonotype was detected only a few times. The genes are TRBV10-3 and TRBJ1-2; TRBD1 aligns across 11 bases. The germline gives CDR1 ENHRY, CDR2 SYGVKD. Trimming took 5 bases from V and 7 from J; bases not matched to a gene: 6. This CDR3 has 14 amino acids. The CDR3 here is CAISRTGGASGYTF. The CDR3 DNA reads TGTGCCATCAGTCGGACAGGGGGCGCGAGTGGCTACACCTTC.

The chain combines TRBV7-9 with TRBJ2-7, with 10 bases that match TRBD2. The germline CDR1 and CDR2 sequences are SEHNR and FQNEAQ (reference sequence). Trimming cost V 5 bases and J 10 bases; bases outside gene matches: 14. The CDR3 spans 15 residues. CDR3 sequence reads: CASSHSSSGSLTQYF. The DNA of the CDR3 is TGTGCCAGCAGCCACTCATCTAGCGGGAGTCTCACCCAGTACTTC.

This clonotype was counted between two and nine times. The chain carries TRBV5-1 and TRBJ2-3; 7 nucleotides agree with TRBD1. Germline CDR1 reads SGHRS; CDR2 reads YFSETQ. The CDR3 loop spans 16 amino acids. V was clipped by 0 bases and J by 4 bases; unmatched bases: 8. The DNA of the CDR3 is TGCGCCAGCAGCTTGGAGGGGGCGAATGCGGCAGATACGCAGTATTTT. Protein sequence: CASSLEGANAADTQYF.

This clonotype came up a few times. The chain has TRBV29-1 and TRBJ2-1, with TRBD2 as a possible D gene (5 bases). V lost 8 bases to trimming and J lost 7 bases, with 9 bases between them. Germline CDR1 reads SQVTM; CDR2 reads ANQGSEA. The CDR3 has 10 residues. As DNA, the CDR3 is TGCAGCTCTTGGGAGAATGAGCAGTTCTTC. Its protein is CSSWENEQFF.

The table lists this clonotype with a few counts. This sequence joins TRBV12-3 or TRBV12-4 and TRBJ2-7; 11 nucleotides agree with TRBD2. The CDR3 is made up of 17 amino acids. Trimming at V came to 0 bases and at J to 4 bases, leaving 8 bases not matched to a gene. DNA of the CDR3: TGTGCCAGCAGTTTAGCGTCGTCTAGCGGGAGGACGTACGAGCAGTACTTC. It is translated as CASSLASSSGRTYEQYF.

V and J are TRBV7-2 and TRBJ2-7; 12 bases line up with TRBD2. The CDR3 contains 16 residues. Trimming cost V 4 bases and J 5 bases; bases outside gene matches: 9. Per germline, CDR1 SGHTA and CDR2 FQGNSA. The CDR3 is CASSSRLAGEIDEQYF. CDR3 in DNA: TGTGCCAGCAGCTCCCGACTAGCGGGAGAAATCGACGAGCAGTACTTC.

J is TRBJ2-7 and V is TRBV4-2; 8 bases map to TRBD2. The germline V gene encodes CDR1 LGHNA and CDR2 YNFKEQ. Trimming cost V 0 bases and J 5 bases; bases outside gene matches: 9. CDR3 length: 16 residues. The CDR3 DNA follows: TGTGCCAGCAGCCAAGATTGGTCGGGAGGGCCCCACGAGCAGTACTTC. This encodes CASSQDWSGGPHEQYF.

This clonotype appeared a few times. This rearrangement joins TRBV7-9 to TRBJ2-1; maybe TRBD1 (5 bases). The CDR3 loop spans 15 amino acids. The V end lost 4 bases, the J end lost 6 bases, and 16 bases lay between the germline ends. Germline V gives CDR1 SEHNR, CDR2 FQNEAQ (reference sequence). The CDR3 nucleotides read TGTGCCAGCAGCTCAACAGGAGCCCCGGGCAATGAGCAGTTCTTC. Protein product: CASSSTGAPGNEQFF.

This chain joins TRBV29-1 and TRBJ1-2; no reliable D call. Germline V gene lookup returns CDR1 SQVTM and CDR2 ANQGSEA. The CDR3 is 16 residues long. V lost 3 bases and J 4 bases, leaving 21 bases between the germline ends. The CDR3 coding sequence is TGCAGCGTTGATTGGGTGGGCGCCCCCAGAGGCTATGGCTACACCTTC. This translates into CSVDWVGAPRGYGYTF.

The rearrangement links TRBV5-1 to TRBJ2-3; 7 nucleotides agree with TRBD2. The CDR3 spans 15 residues. J was trimmed by 4 bases and V by 4 bases; bases with no gene match: 9. The germline CDR1 and CDR2 sequences are SGHRS and YFSETQ. CDR3 in DNA: TGCGCCAGCAGCCCCTTGCGGGAGCTGGCAGATACGCAGTATTTT. Its translation is CASSPLRELADTQYF.

This clonotype was recorded once. The chain uses TRBV6-6 and TRBJ2-1, with 9 bases aligning to TRBD1. The CDR3 has 17 amino acids. V dropped 5 bases and J dropped 6; count of bases not matched to a gene: 14. Looked up from germline, CDR1 is MNHNY and CDR2 is SVGAGI (reference sequence). In DNA form, the CDR3 reads TGTGCCAGCAGTCATTACCGGGACAGGGACTGGGGCAATGAGCAGTTCTTC. Amino acid sequence: CASSHYRDRDWGNEQFF.

In its sample, this clonotype was seen a few times. The chain uses TRBV7-8 and TRBJ2-4; D gene ambiguous. Germline V gene lookup returns CDR1 SGHVS and CDR2 FQNEAQ. The ends were cut back, 2 bases at V and 7 bases at J, with 9 bases in the middle. This CDR3 comprises 13 residues. The DNA for the CDR3 is TGTGCCAGCAGCTTACTAGGGTCCAACATTCAGTACTTC. It is translated as CASSLLGSNIQYF. Full variable domain (missing parts from reference TRBV7-8 and TRBJ2-4): GAGVSQSPRYKVAKRGQDVALRCDPISGHVSLFWYQQALGQGPEFLTYFQNEAQLDKSGLPSDRFFAERPEGSVSTLKIQRTQQEDSAVYLCASSLLGSNIQYFGAGTRLSVL.

This chain uses TRBV7-2 with TRBJ2-5; 13 bases line up with TRBD2. Germline V gene data show CDR1 as SGHTA and CDR2 as FQGNSA. The CDR3 spans 17 residues. V lost 5 bases to trimming and J lost 5 bases; unmatched junction nucleotides: 11. The CDR3 here is CASSKLAGGPPGETQYF. The CDR3 DNA sequence: TGTGCCAGCAGCAAACTAGCGGGAGGGCCTCCTGGGGAGACCCAGTACTTC.

This clonotype is a singleton in its sample. The V and J genes are TRBV5-1 and TRBJ2-7; 8 positions match TRBD2. This CDR3 contains 15 residues. The V segment lost 0 bases and the J segment 5 bases; nucleotides outside the gene matches: 7. Germline assignment: CDR1 SGHRS and CDR2 YFSETQ. The CDR3 nucleotides read TGCGCCAGCAGCTTGGCCGCGACTAGCGTTCACGAGCAGTACTTC. Encoded protein: CASSLAATSVHEQYF.

The J gene is TRBJ2-1, the V gene TRBV11-2; TRBD2 matches 8 bases. V shed 10 bases and J 5 bases; nucleotides not matched to a gene: 1. The CDR3 loop spans 11 amino acids. Germline V CDR1 and CDR2: SGHAT, FQNNGV. The CDR3: CATSGHNEQFF. The CDR3 DNA sequence: TGTGCCACTAGCGGGCACAATGAGCAGTTCTTC.

This clonotype was counted a few times. The chain joins TRBV5-1 to TRBJ1-2; D is perhaps TRBD1 (5 bases). Trimming shortened V by 4 bases and J by 8 bases, and 12 bases separated the two germline ends. The CDR3 is 12 amino acids. CDR1 and CDR2 (germline): SGHRS, YFSETQ. The CDR3 here is CASSPGRLGYTF. The CDR3 bases are TGCGCCAGCAGCCCGGGACGACTGGGCTACACCTTC.

This clonotype has a handful of counts. The genes are TRBV20-1 and TRBJ2-7; D possibly corresponds to TRBD2 (6 bases). Germline CDR1 is DFQATT and CDR2 is SNEGSKA (reference sequence). Trimming took off 0 bases at V and 3 bases at J, with 12 bases between the two ends. The CDR3 length is 14 residues. CDR3 sequence (DNA): TGCAGTGCTAGAGATGATACCGGGAGCTACGAGCAGTACTTC. Protein sequence: CSARDDTGSYEQYF.

This clonotype was observed a handful of times. The chain carries TRBV20-1 and TRBJ2-5; D is unresolved. The CDR3 has 11 residues. CDR1 and CDR2 (germline): DFQATT, SNEGSKA (reference sequence). Here the CDR3 DNA reads TGCAGCCCCCGGGTTCAAGAGACCCAGTACTTC. As protein: CSPRVQETQYF.